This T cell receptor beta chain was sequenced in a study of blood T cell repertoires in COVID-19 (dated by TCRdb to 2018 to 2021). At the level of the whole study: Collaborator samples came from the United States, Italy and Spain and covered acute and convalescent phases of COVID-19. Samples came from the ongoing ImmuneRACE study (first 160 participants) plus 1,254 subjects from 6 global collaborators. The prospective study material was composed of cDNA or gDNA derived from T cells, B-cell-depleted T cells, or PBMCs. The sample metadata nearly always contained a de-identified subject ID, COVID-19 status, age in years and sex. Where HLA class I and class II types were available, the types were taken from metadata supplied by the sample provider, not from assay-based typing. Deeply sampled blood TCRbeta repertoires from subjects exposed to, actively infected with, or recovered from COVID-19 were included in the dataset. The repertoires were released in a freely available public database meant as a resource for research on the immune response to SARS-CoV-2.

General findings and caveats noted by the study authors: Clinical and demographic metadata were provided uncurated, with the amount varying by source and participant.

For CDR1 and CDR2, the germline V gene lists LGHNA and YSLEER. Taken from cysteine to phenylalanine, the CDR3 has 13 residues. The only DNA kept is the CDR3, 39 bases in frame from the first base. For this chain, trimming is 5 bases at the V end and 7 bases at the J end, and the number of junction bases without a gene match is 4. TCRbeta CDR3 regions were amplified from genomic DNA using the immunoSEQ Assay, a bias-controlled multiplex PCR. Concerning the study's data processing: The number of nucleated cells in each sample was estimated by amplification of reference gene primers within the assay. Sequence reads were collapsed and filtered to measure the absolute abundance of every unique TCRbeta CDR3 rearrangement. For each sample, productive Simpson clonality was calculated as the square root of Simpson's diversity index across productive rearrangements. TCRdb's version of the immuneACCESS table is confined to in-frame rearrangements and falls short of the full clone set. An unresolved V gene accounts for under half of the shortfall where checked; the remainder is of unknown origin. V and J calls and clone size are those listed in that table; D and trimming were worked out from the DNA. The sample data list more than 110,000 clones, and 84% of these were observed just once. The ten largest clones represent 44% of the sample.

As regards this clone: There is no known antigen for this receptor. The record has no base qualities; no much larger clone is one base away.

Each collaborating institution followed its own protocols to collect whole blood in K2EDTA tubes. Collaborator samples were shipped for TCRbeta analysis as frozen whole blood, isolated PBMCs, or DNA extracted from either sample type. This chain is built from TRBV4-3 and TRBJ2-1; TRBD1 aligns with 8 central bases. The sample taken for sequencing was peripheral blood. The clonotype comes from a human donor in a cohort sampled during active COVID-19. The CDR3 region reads CASSSNRGNEQFF. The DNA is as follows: TGCGCCAGCAGCTCAAACAGGGGGAATGAGCAGTTCTTC.